The source of this T cell receptor beta chain is a study of cytomegalovirus exposure and HLA in healthy donors. Study-wide points: Immune exposure data for these donors was limited to CMV serostatus.

PCR primers comprised 60 Vbeta and 13 Jbeta primers. Authors' data handling: In a later analysis, the count reached 75 million to 90 million unique TCR beta chains, with 10 million to 14 million shared. Here immunoSEQ multiplex PCR was the method, and the copy in TCRdb shows in-frame clones only, minus some. That table furnishes V, J and clone size, whereas the DNA furnished D and trimming. The table records around 140,000 clones, 8.9% of them present only once. A remark on this clone: Its antigen is as yet unknown.

This receptor was obtained from a woman aged 40 to 55 in good health and CMV-seropositive. Sequences were obtained from PBMCs.

CDR3 protein: CASSYGTEQETQYF. CDR3 coding DNA: TGTGCCAGCAGCTATGGGACAGAACAAGAGACCCAGTACTTC. V is TRBV5-4 and J is TRBJ2-5; TRBD1 matches 7 bases. Germline V gene sequence: CDR1 SGHNT, CDR2 YYREEE (reference sequence). Trimming at V came to 3 bases and at J to 2 bases, leaving 4 bases not matched to a gene. The CDR3 runs 14 residues.